This T cell receptor beta chain was recorded in a study of blood T cell repertoires in COVID-19. About the study: In each case, the material was cDNA or gDNA derived from T cells, B-cell-depleted T cells, or PBMCs.

Here immunoSEQ multiplex PCR was the method, and the copy in TCRdb shows in-frame clones only, minus some. Of roughly 300,000 clones in the sample, 80% to 90% are singletons; the top ten hold about 4.2%. The CDR3 has 13 amino acids. CDR1 MDHEN and CDR2 SYDVKM come from the germline V gene. V lost 3 bases to trimming and J lost 6 bases, with 12 bases between them. Source material: PBMCs or T cells enriched from blood (not recorded which). This TCR was sampled from a man under 40 who had recovered from COVID-19. This chain connects TRBV28 to TRBJ2-7; no clear D. CDR3 DNA sequence: TGTGCCAGCAGTTTTGGAGAGCCCGGCGAGCAGTACTTC. It is translated as CASSFGEPGEQYF.